The rows below give T cell receptor beta chains drawn from one sample of a study of blood T cells in healthy people across ages. A single record per CDR3 protein comes from TCRdb applying MiXCR to the 5' RACE reads. The profile covers 850,000 to 1,000,000 distinct CDR3 sequences, with around 54% appearing a single time and about 22% taken by the ten largest. Sequenced: blood. All receptors derive from a woman aged 55 to 70 in good health. Each CDR3 is given with its conserved first and last residue. A D gene is named only where the DNA matches it firmly. The size field is filled for only some rows; it gives once, few, many or a size class.

D: .; size: .; length: 14; J: TRBJ2-3; V: TRBV9; CDR3: CASSPQGTFDTQYF; DNA: TGTGCCAGCAGCCCACAAGGTACCTTTGATACGCAGTATTTT
D: .; size: .; length: 16; J: TRBJ2-4; V: TRBV7-9; CDR3: CASSPGRGPRNYKQYF; DNA: TGTGCCAGCAGCCCCGGCAGGGGTCCACGTAACTACAAGCAGTACTTC
D: .; size: many; length: 12; J: TRBJ2-6; V: TRBV29-1; CDR3: CSVNSGANVLTF; DNA: TGCAGCGTGAACTCTGGGGCCAACGTCCTGACTTTC
D: .; size: .; length: 14; J: TRBJ2-1; V: TRBV7-2; CDR3: CASSWDRTGNEQFF; DNA: TGTGCCAGCAGCTGGGACCGCACGGGAAATGAGCAGTTCTTC
D: TRBD1; size: .; length: 17; J: TRBJ2-2; V: TRBV7-2; CDR3: CASSPWGQGLGTGELFF; DNA: TGTGCCAGCAGCCCATGGGGACAGGGTTTAGGCACCGGGGAGCTGTTTTTT
D: .; size: few; length: 14; J: TRBJ2-7; V: TRBV7-9; CDR3: CASSLAIPSGEQYF; DNA: TGTGCCAGCAGCTTAGCGATCCCCTCCGGAGAGCAGTACTTC
D: .; size: .; length: 14; J: TRBJ2-5; V: TRBV21-1; CDR3: CASSDDRGHETQYF; DNA: TGTGCCAGCAGCGACGACAGGGGGCACGAGACCCAGTACTTC
D: .; size: .; length: 16; J: TRBJ1-4; V: TRBV5-4; CDR3: CASGLLGGDANEKLFF; DNA: TGTGCCAGCGGACTCCTCGGAGGGGATGCTAATGAAAAACTGTTTTTT
D: .; size: .; length: 13; J: TRBJ2-7; V: TRBV28; CDR3: CAGRTSGSYEQYF; DNA: TGTGCCGGCAGAACATCAGGCTCCTACGAGCAGTACTTC
D: .; size: few; length: 13; J: TRBJ2-7; V: TRBV5-5; CDR3: CASSSTDPYEQYF; DNA: TGTGCCAGCAGCTCGACTGACCCGTACGAGCAGTACTTC
D: .; size: .; length: 14; J: TRBJ2-7; V: TRBV12-3/TRBV12-4; CDR3: CASSPGLHVHEQYF; DNA: TGTGCCAGCAGTCCGGGCCTACACGTCCACGAGCAGTACTTC
D: .; size: .; length: 16; J: TRBJ1-5; V: TRBV20-1; CDR3: CSASLGWRTTNQPQHF; DNA: TGCAGTGCTAGTTTAGGTTGGCGGACTACAAATCAGCCCCAGCATTTT
D: .; size: once; length: 15; J: TRBJ1-1; V: TRBV29-1; CDR3: CSVEDQAAKNTEAFF; DNA: TGCAGCGTTGAAGATCAGGCAGCAAAGAACACTGAAGCTTTCTTT
D: .; size: .; length: 13; J: TRBJ2-1; V: TRBV6-4; CDR3: CASSDSGLNEQFF; DNA: TGTGCCAGCAGTGACTCGGGTCTCAATGAGCAGTTCTTC
D: .; size: .; length: 14; J: TRBJ2-7; V: TRBV20-1; CDR3: CSARDGRLSYEQYF; DNA: TGCAGTGCTAGAGATGGGAGACTTAGCTACGAGCAGTACTTC
D: TRBD1; size: .; length: 16; J: TRBJ2-7; V: TRBV5-1; CDR3: CASSLAPGQGIHEQYF; DNA: TGCGCCAGCAGCTTAGCTCCGGGACAGGGAATTCACGAGCAGTACTTC
D: TRBD2; size: .; length: 16; J: TRBJ2-3; V: TRBV18; CDR3: CASSPKLAGSTDTQYF; DNA: TGTGCCAGCTCACCAAAACTAGCGGGCTCCACAGATACGCAGTATTTT
D: TRBD2; size: .; length: 14; J: TRBJ2-7; V: TRBV25-1; CDR3: CASSTSGGNREQYF; DNA: TGTGCCAGCAGTACTAGCGGAGGGAACCGCGAGCAGTACTTC
D: .; size: .; length: 15; J: TRBJ2-7; V: TRBV7-8; CDR3: CASSSGPSGSNEQYF; DNA: TGTGCCAGCAGCTCAGGGCCTAGTGGAAGTAACGAGCAGTACTTC
D: .; size: few; length: 15; J: TRBJ2-5; V: TRBV5-5; CDR3: CASSSRAWGEETQYF; DNA: TGTGCCAGCAGCTCCAGGGCGTGGGGTGAGGAGACCCAGTACTTC
D: .; size: .; length: 14; J: TRBJ2-3; V: TRBV11-2; CDR3: CASSKRRGPDTQYF; DNA: TGTGCCAGCAGCAAAAGGAGGGGCCCAGATACGCAGTATTTT
D: .; size: .; length: 15; J: TRBJ2-7; V: TRBV21-1; CDR3: CASSEAVGLVYEQYF; DNA: TGTGCCAGCAGCGAGGCTGTAGGACTCGTCTACGAGCAGTACTTC
D: .; size: .; length: 15; J: TRBJ1-5; V: TRBV20-1; CDR3: CSAPPSTRANQPQHF; DNA: TGCAGTGCCCCCCCCTCCACCAGGGCCAATCAGCCCCAGCATTTT
D: .; size: once; length: 16; J: TRBJ1-1; V: TRBV5-1; CDR3: CASSFGPRGGNTEAFF; DNA: TGCGCCAGCAGCTTCGGACCAAGGGGTGGGAACACTGAAGCTTTCTTT
D: TRBD1; size: .; length: 14; J: TRBJ1-2; V: TRBV20-1; CDR3: CSASGDRDNYGYTF; DNA: TGCAGTGCTAGTGGTGACAGGGATAACTATGGCTACACCTTC
D: .; size: .; length: 15; J: TRBJ2-5; V: TRBV27; CDR3: CASSLGSLVRETQYF; DNA: TGTGCCAGCAGTTTGGGCTCCCTGGTGCGAGAGACCCAGTACTTC
D: TRBD1; size: few; length: 16; J: TRBJ2-7; V: TRBV5-1; CDR3: CASSLRGLAPGGGQYF; DNA: TGCGCCAGCAGCTTGAGGGGGCTAGCACCCGGCGGAGGGCAGTACTTC
D: TRBD2; size: .; length: 16; J: TRBJ2-3; V: TRBV20-1; CDR3: CSATGSYPGRADTQYF; DNA: TGCAGTGCCACCGGGTCCTATCCTGGGAGGGCAGATACGCAGTATTTT
D: TRBD2; size: .; length: 18; J: TRBJ2-1; V: TRBV11-1; CDR3: CASSPPVGLAASYNEQFF; DNA: TGTGCCAGCAGCCCACCGGTTGGGCTAGCGGCCTCCTACAATGAGCAGTTCTTC
D: .; size: .; length: 13; J: TRBJ2-2; V: TRBV2; CDR3: CASGGRATGELFF; DNA: TGTGCCAGCGGGGGACGAGCCACCGGGGAGCTGTTTTTT
D: .; size: few; length: 13; J: TRBJ2-5; V: TRBV6-2/TRBV6-3; CDR3: CASSYPYQETQYF; DNA: TGTGCCAGCAGTTACCCGTACCAAGAGACCCAGTACTTC
D: TRBD2; size: .; length: 15; J: TRBJ2-1; V: TRBV6-5; CDR3: CASSDKRTSIDEQFF; DNA: TGTGCCAGCAGTGACAAAAGGACTAGCATCGATGAGCAGTTCTTC
D: TRBD1; size: once; length: 14; J: TRBJ2-7; V: TRBV20-1; CDR3: CSAQDRGAYNEQYF; DNA: TGCAGTGCACAGGACAGGGGGGCCTACAATGAGCAGTACTTC
D: .; size: .; length: 14; J: TRBJ2-7; V: TRBV6-2/TRBV6-3; CDR3: CASTLGPLTYEQYF; DNA: TGTGCCAGCACCCTAGGGCCCTTGACCTACGAGCAGTACTTC
D: TRBD1; size: .; length: 17; J: TRBJ1-2; V: TRBV27; CDR3: CASSFSRTGDISYGYTF; DNA: TGTGCCAGCAGTTTTTCCCGGACAGGGGATATTAGCTATGGCTACACCTTC
D: .; size: few; length: 9; J: TRBJ2-7; V: TRBV3-1; CDR3: CAILGKQYF; DNA: TGTGCCATCCTGGGGAAGCAGTACTTC
D: .; size: .; length: 14; J: TRBJ1-6; V: TRBV20-1; CDR3: CSARVALGGSPLHF; DNA: TGCAGTGCTAGAGTGGCCCTAGGCGGTTCACCCCTCCACTTT
D: .; size: .; length: 15; J: TRBJ1-4; V: TRBV20-1; CDR3: CSARDREWTNEKLFF; DNA: TGCAGTGCTAGAGATCGGGAGTGGACTAATGAAAAACTGTTTTTT
D: .; size: .; length: 13; J: TRBJ2-3; V: TRBV6-5; CDR3: CASSKGFTDTQYF; DNA: TGTGCCAGCAGCAAGGGTTTCACAGATACGCAGTATTTT
D: .; size: .; length: 15; J: TRBJ1-2; V: TRBV11-2; CDR3: CASSLDRTDPYGYTF; DNA: TGTGCCAGCAGCTTAGATAGGACGGACCCGTATGGCTACACCTTC
D: TRBD1; size: .; length: 14; J: TRBJ2-4; V: TRBV5-1; CDR3: CASSTSGQGNIQYF; DNA: TGCGCCAGCAGCACCTCAGGACAGGGGAACATTCAGTACTTC
D: TRBD2; size: .; length: 15; J: TRBJ2-3; V: TRBV12-3/TRBV12-4; CDR3: CASRKLAAYTDTQYF; DNA: TGTGCCAGCAGGAAACTAGCGGCCTACACAGATACGCAGTATTTT
D: TRBD1; size: .; length: 16; J: TRBJ1-5; V: TRBV12-3/TRBV12-4; CDR3: CASSSAQGPSNQPQHF; DNA: TGTGCCAGCAGTTCAGCACAGGGGCCTAGCAATCAGCCCCAGCATTTT
D: .; size: few; length: 16; J: TRBJ2-7; V: TRBV7-3; CDR3: CASSLGPGNSYNEQYF; DNA: TGTGCCAGCAGCTTGGGTCCCGGGAACTCCTACAATGAGCAGTACTTC
D: .; size: few; length: 16; J: TRBJ2-1; V: TRBV20-1; CDR3: CSARGSGRRFDNEQFF; DNA: TGCAGTGCTAGAGGGTCAGGTCGACGGTTTGACAATGAGCAGTTCTTC
D: .; size: few; length: 13; J: TRBJ2-4; V: TRBV5-1; CDR3: CASSLRAKNIQYF; DNA: TGCGCCAGCAGCTTACGGGCCAAAAACATTCAGTACTTC
D: TRBD2; size: .; length: 15; J: TRBJ2-7; V: TRBV7-9; CDR3: CASSLWTSGIDEQYF; DNA: TGTGCCAGCAGCTTGTGGACTAGCGGGATCGACGAGCAGTACTTC
D: .; size: few; length: 14; J: TRBJ2-3; V: TRBV6-5; CDR3: CASRSHHRADTQYF; DNA: TGTGCCAGCAGATCGCATCACAGGGCAGATACGCAGTATTTT
D: TRBD1; size: .; length: 17; J: TRBJ1-5; V: TRBV20-1; CDR3: CSARDSLAGGIDQPQHF; DNA: TGCAGTGCTAGAGATTCTTTAGCAGGGGGAATCGATCAGCCCCAGCATTTT
D: .; size: .; length: 15; J: TRBJ1-1; V: TRBV7-9; CDR3: CASSLPRVGTSEAFF; DNA: TGTGCCAGCAGCTTACCTCGGGTCGGAACCTCCGAAGCTTTCTTT
D: TRBD1; size: .; length: 15; J: TRBJ2-5; V: TRBV6-5; CDR3: CASGQTRGQLETQYF; DNA: TGTGCCAGCGGACAGACCAGGGGGCAGTTAGAGACCCAGTACTTC
D: .; size: few; length: 14; J: TRBJ2-5; V: TRBV2; CDR3: CASRATVYQETQYF; DNA: TGTGCCAGCAGGGCGACAGTGTACCAAGAGACCCAGTACTTC
D: .; size: .; length: 13; J: TRBJ2-7; V: TRBV19; CDR3: CASSTQYSYEQYF; DNA: TGTGCCAGTAGTACGCAGTACAGTTACGAGCAGTACTTC
D: .; size: .; length: 15; J: TRBJ1-1; V: TRBV6-6; CDR3: CASRPPGTENTEAFF; DNA: TGTGCCAGCAGACCTCCCGGGACTGAGAACACTGAAGCTTTCTTT